This T cell receptor (beta chain) was obtained from a study of T cell changes during pregnancy in multiple sclerosis. Sequencing was performed with immunoSEQ multiplex PCR; in TCRdb, only in-frame clones are kept and a portion is missing. The sample carries tens of thousands of clones, approximately 90% recorded once. This CDR3 region has 13 residues. The V gene lost 0 bases and the J gene lost 8 bases, with 6 bases spanning the gap. The germline CDR1 and CDR2 sequences are SGHKS and YYEKEE (reference sequence). Here the sequenced sample was CD4+ T cells from peripheral blood mononuclear cells, taken in the first trimester of pregnancy. The chain carries TRBV5-5 and TRBJ1-6; possible D gene TRBD1, 6 bases. The TCR comes from a female donor with multiple sclerosis, enrolled in a pregnancy study. The CDR3 DNA sequence: TGTGCCAGCAGCTTGGCAGGGGATTCACCCCTCCACTTT. It is translated as CASSLAGDSPLHF.